Sequencing of this T cell receptor (beta chain) was carried out in a study of T cell responses to AZD1222 COVID-19 vaccine. Sequencing used immunoSEQ multiplex PCR; TCRdb keeps in-frame clones, though not all of them. Of 90,000 to 100,000 clones listed, approximately 88% were seen once; the top ten hold about 2.5%. The sample here was peripheral blood, taken on day 0 of AZD1222 vaccination. The clonotype comes from an adult in good health.

This CDR3 is CASSFEGTSSGNTIYF. As DNA, the CDR3 is TGCGCCAGCAGCTTTGAGGGGACCTCCTCTGGAAACACCATATATTTT. The chain employs TRBV5-1 and TRBJ1-3, with D perhaps TRBD1 (5 bases). Deletions cut 2 bases from V and 0 bases from J, with 12 bases between. The germline gives CDR1 SGHRS, CDR2 YFSETQ. The CDR3 spans 16 residues. The whole variable domain, remainder taken from reference TRBV5-1 and TRBJ1-3, is KAGVTQTPRYLIKTRGQQVTLSCSPISGHRSVSWYQQTPGQGLQFLFEYFSETQRNKGNFPGRFSGRQFSNSRSEMNVSTLELGDSALYLCASSFEGTSSGNTIYFGEGSWLTVV.